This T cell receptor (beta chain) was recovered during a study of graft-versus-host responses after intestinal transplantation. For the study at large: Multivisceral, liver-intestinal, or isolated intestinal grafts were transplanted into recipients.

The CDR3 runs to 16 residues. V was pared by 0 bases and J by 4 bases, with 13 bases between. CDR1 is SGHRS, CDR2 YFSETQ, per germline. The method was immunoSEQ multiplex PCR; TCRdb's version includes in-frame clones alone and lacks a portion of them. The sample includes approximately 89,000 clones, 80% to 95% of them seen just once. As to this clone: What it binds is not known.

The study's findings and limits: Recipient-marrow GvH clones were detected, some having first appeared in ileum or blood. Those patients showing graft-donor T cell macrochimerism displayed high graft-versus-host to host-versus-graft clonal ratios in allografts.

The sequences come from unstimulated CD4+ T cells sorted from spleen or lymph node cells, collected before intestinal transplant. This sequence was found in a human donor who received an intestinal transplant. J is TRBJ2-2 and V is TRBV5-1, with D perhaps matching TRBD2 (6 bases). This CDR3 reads CASSLVGQGGTGELFF. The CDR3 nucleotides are TGCGCCAGCAGCTTGGTTGGGCAGGGAGGCACCGGGGAGCTGTTTTTT.